This T cell receptor (beta chain) was obtained from a study of shared T cell receptors in the human thymus. TCRdb keeps only in-frame clones here, not all; method: immunoSEQ multiplex PCR. This table holds some 760,000 clones, over 75% found once. The CDR3 spans 20 residues. Germline assignment: CDR1 LNHDA and CDR2 SQIVND (reference sequence). V gave up 6 bases and J gave up 0 bases, with 27 bases separating them. These data were likewise used in another study, on human thymus T cells. From that paper: All donors were healthy Finnish infants who were undergoing corrective surgery to treat congenital heart defects.

Input material: thymocytes. The chain links TRBV19 to TRBJ1-5, with a possible D match to TRBD1 (6 bases). The source of this sequence is a girl in the first two years of life with a congenital heart defect. The CDR3, as DNA: TGTGCCAGTAGGACGGACTCCGCAACAGGGAGGGTTTATAGCAATCAGCCCCAGCATTTT. Residues: CASRTDSATGRVYSNQPQHF.